These T cell receptor beta chains were read from a single sample in a study of shared clonotypes between healthy human individuals. Produced via immunoSEQ multiplex PCR; TCRdb's table is partial and in-frame only. The table records approximately 740,000 clones, about 91% of them present only once. Sequencing was carried out using naive CD8+ T cells sorted from blood. The receptor set was obtained from a man aged 25-45 years in good health. Each CDR3 is given with its conserved first and last residue. Fields, in order: V gene, D gene, CDR3 protein. D genes are given only for firm matches.

TRBV28 | - | CASSLTLRGTEAFF
TRBV9 | - | CASSKGQVSYEQYF
TRBV5-1 | TRBD2 | CASSSRLAGTVSSYNEQFF
TRBV5-1 | TRBD1 | CASSLAGTANYGYTF
TRBV5-6 | - | CASSLAAEKLFF
TRBV9 | TRBD2 | CASSGRREEPYNEQFF
TRBV6-5 | TRBD2 | CASSLGTSGTDTQYF
TRBV15 | - | CATSRDRGRFTEQYF
TRBV2 | TRBD1 | CATLAAGGPEAFF
TRBV5-4 | TRBD2 | CASSRASGPSYEQYF
TRBV5-6 | - | CASSLLEDNTDTQYF
TRBV19 | TRBD2 | CASSIGAGEGELFF
TRBV9 | TRBD1 | CASSSTGNGYTF
TRBV9 | - | CASSVSGGYEQYF
TRBV7-8 | - | CASSLGGGPSAGELFF
TRBV7-2 | TRBD1 | CASSLTRTGGYEQYF
TRBV27 | - | CASSHRDTSYEQYF
TRBV28 | - | CASSPPDSYHEQYF
TRBV27 | - | CASSSLGGNTIYF
TRBV9 | - | CASSVVARAAYNEQFF
TRBV7-6 | TRBD1 | CASSLEGTGSYEQYF
TRBV7-9 | TRBD1 | CASSTLGGSVLYGYTF
TRBV5-1 | - | CASSLEMTENYGYTF
TRBV7-9 | TRBD2 | CASSLAGTSGDNEQFF
TRBV7-2 | TRBD2 | CASSLRWREDPNIQYF
TRBV21-1 | - | CASSSKGTSGRYSTDTQYF
TRBV27 | - | CASSFGGSSYEQYF
TRBV2 | TRBD1 | CASSFGQGGSIIGEKLFF
TRBV9 | - | CASSVGAGMRSYEQYF
TRBV27 | TRBD2 | CASSLSAGGPSPYNEQFF
TRBV4-3 | TRBD2 | CASSQDWGTSGYEQYF
TRBV4-1 | - | CASSQATGEGGELFF
TRBV19 | TRBD2 | CASSPGLAGVETQYF
TRBV27 | TRBD2 | CASSLWGGAMDEQYF
TRBV27 | TRBD1 | CASSSPQAGQGTDTQYF
TRBV28 | - | CASSPRTEYEQYF
TRBV4-1 | - | CASSFRILNEQFF
TRBV7-9 | TRBD2 | CASSSTSGSRNEQFF
TRBV27 | - | CASSLSPPPRLYGYTF